The rows below give T cell receptor beta chains drawn from one sample of a study of cytomegalovirus exposure and HLA in healthy donors. Produced via immunoSEQ multiplex PCR; TCRdb's table is partial and in-frame only. The sample includes approximately 64,000 clones, over 75% of them seen just once. The sequenced sample consisted of PBMCs. The receptors originated from a male donor in good health and CMV-seropositive. Each CDR3 is given with its conserved first and last residue. D genes are given only for firm matches. Some rows mark clone size as missing; the rest say once, few, many or name a class of expanded clone.

size: -; V: TRBV4-3; J: TRBJ2-1; D: -; CDR3: CASSQDLGGAQFF; DNA: TGCGCCAGCAGCCAAGACCTGGGGGGGGCTCAGTTCTTC
size: -; V: TRBV23-1; J: TRBJ1-4; D: -; CDR3: CAARRQFPSEKLFF; DNA: TGCGCAGCACGTAGACAGTTCCCCTCGGAAAAACTGTTTTTT
size: -; V: TRBV30; J: TRBJ1-4; D: TRBD1; CDR3: CAWSVDRDRGEKLFF; DNA: TGTGCCTGGAGTGTGGACCGGGACAGGGGCGAAAAACTGTTTTTT
size: -; V: TRBV27; J: TRBJ1-2; D: -; CDR3: CASSSDRCGYTF; DNA: TGTGCCAGCAGCTCAGACAGGTGTGGCTACACCTTC
size: -; V: TRBV19; J: TRBJ1-1; D: TRBD1; CDR3: CASQQGQENTEAFF; DNA: TGTGCCAGCCAACAGGGACAGGAGAACACTGAAGCTTTCTTT
size: -; V: TRBV6-6; J: TRBJ2-5; D: TRBD1; CDR3: CAAQGEETQYF; DNA: TGTGCCGCCCAGGGGGAGGAGACCCAGTACTTC
size: -; V: TRBV12-5; J: TRBJ1-1; D: -; CDR3: CASGRDGRTEAFF; DNA: TGTGCTAGTGGTAGGGACGGGAGGACTGAAGCTTTCTTT
size: -; V: TRBV30; J: TRBJ2-3; D: TRBD2; CDR3: CAWTRGGGGTDTQYF; DNA: TGTGCCTGGACAAGGGGCGGGGGTGGCACAGATACGCAGTATTTT
size: -; V: TRBV4-1; J: TRBJ1-6; D: -; CDR3: CASSQQVDYNSPLHF; DNA: TGCGCCAGCAGCCAACAGGTAGATTATAATTCACCCCTCCACTTT
size: -; V: TRBV28; J: TRBJ2-2; D: -; CDR3: CASSSRNTGELFF; DNA: TGTGCCAGCAGTTCCAGAAACACCGGGGAGCTGTTTTTT
size: -; V: TRBV4-1; J: TRBJ1-1; D: -; CDR3: CASSQDGRRGAGTEAFF; DNA: TGCGCCAGCAGCCAAGATGGTAGGAGGGGCGCGGGCACTGAAGCTTTCTTT
size: -; V: TRBV30; J: TRBJ2-4; D: -; CDR3: CAWSAGNIQYF; DNA: TGTGCCTGGAGTGCAGGGAACATTCAGTACTTC
size: -; V: TRBV6-5; J: TRBJ2-5; D: -; CDR3: CASSGDLPGETQYF; DNA: TGTGCCAGCAGTGGGGACTTGCCCGGAGAGACCCAGTACTTC
size: -; V: TRBV9; J: TRBJ2-7; D: TRBD2; CDR3: CASSVEDLLAGGPYEQYF; DNA: TGTGCCAGCAGCGTAGAGGATTTGTTAGCGGGGGGTCCCTACGAGCAGTACTTC
size: few; V: TRBV5-1; J: TRBJ1-1; D: -; CDR3: CASSLVKQGSPNTEAFF; DNA: TGCGCCAGCAGCTTGGTAAAGCAGGGTAGCCCGAACACTGAAGCTTTCTTT
size: -; V: TRBV27; J: TRBJ1-4; D: TRBD1; CDR3: CASSWDRLNEKLFF; DNA: TGTGCCAGCAGTTGGGACAGACTTAATGAAAAACTGTTTTTT
size: -; V: TRBV6-5; J: TRBJ1-2; D: TRBD1; CDR3: CASSYSIQGADGYTF; DNA: TGTGCCAGCAGTTACTCGATTCAGGGGGCGGATGGCTACACCTTC
size: -; V: TRBV7-9; J: TRBJ2-7; D: TRBD2; CDR3: CASSPPAGGSYEQYF; DNA: TGTGCCAGCAGCCCCCCGGCGGGGGGCTCCTACGAGCAGTACTTC
size: -; V: TRBV4-3; J: TRBJ1-1; D: TRBD1; CDR3: CASSQAGTANTEAFF; DNA: TGCGCCAGCAGCCAAGCGGGGACAGCGAACACTGAAGCTTTCTTT
size: -; V: TRBV19; J: TRBJ2-1; D: -; CDR3: CASSPYNTYNEQFF; DNA: TGTGCCAGTAGTCCGTACAACACCTACAATGAGCAGTTCTTC
size: -; V: TRBV9; J: TRBJ2-5; D: TRBD2; CDR3: CASSVDGGAGGLETQYF; DNA: TGTGCCAGCAGCGTAGATGGGGGAGCGGGGGGTTTGGAGACCCAGTACTTC
size: -; V: TRBV5-6; J: TRBJ2-3; D: TRBD1; CDR3: CASSSWTGGADTQYF; DNA: TGTGCCAGCAGCTCTTGGACAGGGGGAGCAGATACGCAGTATTTT
size: -; V: TRBV30; J: TRBJ1-5; D: TRBD1; CDR3: CAWSKGYSGQSNQPQHF; DNA: TGTGCCTGGAGCAAAGGGTATTCGGGACAGTCTAATCAGCCCCAGCATTTT
size: once; V: TRBV7-2; J: TRBJ2-2; D: TRBD2; CDR3: CASSFTSGGYTGELFF; DNA: TGTGCCAGCAGCTTTACTAGCGGGGGCTACACCGGGGAGCTGTTTTTT
size: -; V: TRBV4-1; J: TRBJ2-7; D: TRBD2; CDR3: CASSPTSGGAYEQYF; DNA: TGCGCCAGCAGCCCCACTAGCGGGGGGGCCTACGAGCAGTACTTC
size: -; V: TRBV7-8; J: TRBJ1-1; D: TRBD1; CDR3: CASRRDRGNTEAFF; DNA: TGTGCCAGCAGACGCGACAGGGGGAACACTGAAGCTTTCTTT
size: -; V: TRBV5-1; J: TRBJ2-7; D: -; CDR3: CASSPGFSYEQYF; DNA: TGCGCCAGCAGCCCGGGGTTTTCCTACGAGCAGTACTTC
size: few; V: TRBV19; J: TRBJ2-7; D: TRBD1; CDR3: CASSMTGGSPSEQYF; DNA: TGTGCCAGTAGTATGACAGGGGGCTCTCCGAGCGAGCAGTACTTC
size: -; V: TRBV25-1; J: TRBJ1-3; D: TRBD1; CDR3: CASSERTGTGNTIYF; DNA: TGTGCCAGCAGTGAAAGGACAGGGACTGGAAACACCATATATTTT
size: -; V: TRBV29-1; J: TRBJ2-7; D: TRBD1; CDR3: CSVSRDRGYEQYF; DNA: TGCAGCGTCTCCCGGGACAGGGGCTACGAGCAGTACTTC
size: -; V: TRBV9; J: TRBJ1-2; D: -; CDR3: CASSGGGYGYTF; DNA: TGTGCCAGCAGCGGAGGGGGCTATGGCTACACCTTC
size: -; V: TRBV11-2; J: TRBJ1-1; D: -; CDR3: CASSLYSEAFF; DNA: TGTGCCAGCAGCTTATACAGTGAAGCTTTCTTT
size: -; V: TRBV11-2; J: TRBJ2-3; D: -; CDR3: CASSAGRTPTQYF; DNA: TGTGCCAGCAGCGCAGGGCGTACCCCTACGCAGTATTTT
size: once; V: TRBV19; J: TRBJ2-7; D: -; CDR3: CASSMGPREQYF; DNA: TGTGCCAGTAGTATGGGGCCCCGCGAGCAGTACTTC
size: -; V: TRBV4-2; J: TRBJ1-1; D: TRBD1; CDR3: CASSHWGQVTFF; DNA: TGTGCCAGCAGCCATTGGGGACAGGTAACTTTCTTT
size: -; V: TRBV6-1; J: TRBJ2-3; D: -; CDR3: CASSEGYWGADTQYF; DNA: TGTGCCAGCAGTGAAGGGTACTGGGGCGCAGATACGCAGTATTTT
size: -; V: TRBV5-4; J: TRBJ2-3; D: -; CDR3: CASSLRGTDTQYF; DNA: TGTGCCAGCAGCCTGAGAGGCACAGATACGCAGTATTTT
size: -; V: TRBV2; J: TRBJ2-7; D: -; CDR3: CASSRLGRANSYEQYF; DNA: TGTGCCAGCAGCCGCCTAGGCAGAGCAAACTCCTACGAGCAGTACTTC